The 32 T cell receptor beta chains below were found in one sample sequenced in a study of T-cell reconstitution after alpha-beta-depleted transplantation in children. Unique molecular identifiers were incorporated when the TCRbeta library was constructed. From the PCR reads, TCRdb called clonotypes with MiXCR, one entry per CDR3 protein. This sample has under 450,000 distinct CDR3 sequences, with less than 15% found just once. Material: PBMCs, obtained from the stem cell graft. These receptors were collected from a human donor who donated a stem cell graft to a child with Fanconi anemia.

This clonotype was observed a few times. The CDR3 reads CASSLTRAGVYGYTF. The CDR3, as DNA: TGTGCCAGCAGCTTAACCCGGGCCGGGGTCTATGGCTACACCTTC. The chain recombines TRBV7-2 with TRBJ1-2; D is ambiguous. V dropped 2 bases and J dropped 4 bases, with 14 bases sitting between them. The CDR3 has 15 residues. Germline V CDR1 and CDR2: SGHTA, FQGNSA.

The chain is built from TRBV12-3 or TRBV12-4 and TRBJ1-1; D gene uncertain. The CDR3 loop spans 13 amino acids. Trimming took 7 bases from V and 1 from J, leaving 10 bases between them. CDR3 sequence reads: CASTGLPNTEAFF. The CDR3 nucleotides read TGTGCCAGCACAGGCCTCCCGAACACTGAAGCTTTCTTT.

In its sample, this clonotype was seen many times. The CDR3 reads CASTRLGSTGELFF. The CDR3 region has the DNA TGCGCCAGCACTAGACTAGGTAGCACCGGGGAGCTGTTTTTT. The rearrangement joins TRBV10-2 to TRBJ2-2, with a weak D call TRBD2 (6 bases). Germline V gene lookup returns CDR1 WSHSY and CDR2 SAAADI. V lost 7 bases and J 4 bases, leaving 13 bases between the germline ends. The CDR3 totals 14 residues.

This sequence joins TRBV2 and TRBJ1-4; D call uncertain. CDR1 is SNHLY, CDR2 FYNNEI, per germline. The CDR3 extends over 12 amino acids. V lost 7 bases and J 13 bases, leaving 16 bases between the germline ends. The CDR3 is CASTSEELGLFF. CDR3 bases: TGTGCCAGCACGAGTGAGGAACTCGGACTGTTTTTT.

The chain couples TRBV4-3 to TRBJ2-4, with D possibly matching TRBD2 (5 bases). Germline V gene sequence: CDR1 LGHNA, CDR2 YSLEER. This CDR3 region has 15 residues. The germline V and J ends were trimmed by 3 bases and 0 bases, with 9 bases remaining between them. The CDR3 DNA reads as TGCGCCAGCAGCCAGCAACGGGGAGCCAAAAACATTCAGTACTTC. Its translation is CASSQQRGAKNIQYF.

This sequence joins TRBV5-1 and TRBJ2-5; a possible D gene is TRBD1 (6 bases). CDR3 size: 15 residues. Trimming left V 5 bases short and J 2 bases short, with 16 bases between. Germline V gene data show CDR1 as SGHRS and CDR2 as YFSETQ. In DNA, the CDR3 is TGCGCCAGCAGGCCCTCCGGGACAACTCAAGAGACCCAGTACTTC. It encodes CASRPSGTTQETQYF.

V usage is TRBV7-9 and J usage is TRBJ1-2, with D uncertain. Trimming removed 1 base from V and 7 bases from J, with 7 bases in between. Germline V gene sequence: CDR1 SEHNR, CDR2 FQNEAQ (reference sequence). CDR3 size: 12 residues. CDR3 in amino acids: CASSLVEFGYTF. CDR3 bases: TGTGCCAGCAGCTTAGTGGAGTTTGGCTACACCTTC. Full variable domain (rest looked up from reference TRBV7-9 and TRBJ1-2): DTGVSQNPRHKITKRGQNVTFRCDPISEHNRLYWYRQTLGQGPEFLTYFQNEAQLEKSRLLSDRFSAERPKGSFSTLEIQRTEQGDSAMYLCASSLVEFGYTFGSGTRLTVV.

The V and J genes are TRBV6-1 and TRBJ2-7; TRBD2 matches 7 bases. CDR1 is MNHNS, CDR2 SASEGT, per germline. V lost 3 bases, J lost 3 bases, and 5 bases stayed unmatched. This CDR3 is 14 amino acids long. The CDR3 nucleotides read TGTGCCAGCAGTGATTTGGGGGGGGGCTACGAGCAGTACTTC. Protein sequence: CASSDLGGGYEQYF.

This clonotype was counted only a few times. V usage is TRBV28 and J usage is TRBJ2-3, with TRBD1 matching 10 bases. V shed 4 bases, J shed 3 bases, and the junction held 7 bases outside the gene matches. The CDR3 loop spans 16 amino acids. Looked up from germline, CDR1 is MDHEN and CDR2 is SYDVKM. CDR3 bases: TGTGCCAGCAGTTCGCCCGGACAGGGGGGTACAGATACGCAGTATTTT. Translated: CASSSPGQGGTDTQYF.

This clonotype has at least ten counts. V is TRBV7-2 and J is TRBJ2-2; no definite D call. Trimming cost V 3 bases and J 6 bases, with 8 bases left between them. The CDR3 covers 13 residues. Looked up from germline, CDR1 is SGHTA and CDR2 is FQGNSA. CDR3 loop: CASSLNVPGELFF. CDR3 nucleotide sequence: TGTGCCAGCAGCTTGAATGTTCCCGGGGAGCTGTTTTTT.

The chain is built from TRBV15 and TRBJ1-4; 9 positions agree with TRBD1. The germline V gene encodes CDR1 LNHNV and CDR2 YYDKDF (reference sequence). V gave up 0 bases and J gave up 8 bases; unmatched junction bases: 7. This CDR3 region has 16 residues. The DNA for the CDR3 is TGTGCCACCAGCAGAGAAGGGACAGGGATAGGAGAAAAACTGTTTTTT. Its translation: CATSREGTGIGEKLFF.

This clonotype was detected a few times. The germline gene is not matched at one end of the junction; a read error may be the cause. The rearrangement joins TRBV6-2 or TRBV6-3 to TRBJ2-1; tentative D call: TRBD2 (5 bases). Per the germline V gene, CDR1 is MNHEY and CDR2 is SVGEGT. This CDR3 contains 13 residues. Here the CDR3 reads CASSYISRGEQSF. As DNA, the CDR3 is TGTGCCAGCAGTTACATCTCTCGGGGAGAGCAGTCCTTC.

This clonotype turned up a few times. V and J are TRBV6-5 and TRBJ1-5; TRBD1 might be the D (5 bases). Germline V gene data show CDR1 as MNHEY and CDR2 as SVGAGI. This CDR3 is 15 amino acids long. Trimming stripped 4 bases from V and 6 bases from J, with 16 bases between. CDR3 residues: CASSSTPDTTQPQHF. CDR3 sequence (DNA): TGTGCCAGCAGTTCCACTCCGGACACAACTCAGCCCCAGCATTTT.

This clonotype has at least ten counts. This sequence joins TRBV14 and TRBJ2-3; 7 bases fit TRBD2. Germline V lookup: CDR1 SGHDN, CDR2 FVKESK. The junction had 5 bases not matched to a gene; V was cut back by 2 bases and J by 0 bases. This CDR3 is 16 amino acids long. The CDR3 coding sequence is TGTGCCAGCAGCCAAAGAACTAGCGCCAGCACAGATACGCAGTATTTT. This translates into CASSQRTSASTDTQYF.

This clonotype appeared many times. This chain uses TRBV20-1 with TRBJ2-3; a weak D match, TRBD2 (7 bases). The ends were cut back, 5 bases at V and 7 bases at J, with 10 bases in the middle. Germline V gene data show CDR1 as DFQATT and CDR2 as SNEGSKA (reference sequence). CDR3 length: 11 residues. CDR3 sequence: CSAEGGNTQYF. CDR3 nucleotide sequence: TGCAGTGCTGAGGGGGGGAATACGCAGTATTTT.

The chain recombines TRBV5-4 with TRBJ2-1; 7 bases are a match to TRBD1. J lost 6 bases, V lost 2 bases, and 8 bases had no gene match. The CDR3 sequence is 15 residues long. Germline CDR1 SGHNT, CDR2 YYREEE (reference sequence). Here the CDR3 reads CASSFSDRAGNEQFF. Written as DNA, the CDR3 is TGTGCCAGCAGCTTTTCAGACAGGGCAGGCAATGAGCAGTTCTTC. Looking up the rest from reference TRBV5-4 and TRBJ2-1 gives the full variable domain: ETGVTQSPTHLIKTRGQQVTLRCSSQSGHNTVSWYQQALGQGPQFIFQYYREEENGRGNFPPRFSGLQFPNYSSELNVNALELDDSALYLCASSFSDRAGNEQFFGPGTRLTVL.

J is TRBJ1-1 and V is TRBV11-2; D is possibly TRBD1 (5 bases). Germline CDR1 reads SGHAT; CDR2 reads FQNNGV. The V end lost 4 bases, the J end lost 0 bases, and 15 bases lay between the germline ends. There are 16 residues in the CDR3. CDR3 sequence: CASSSEAGHMNTEAFF. The CDR3 region has the DNA TGTGCCAGCAGCTCCGAAGCCGGACATATGAACACTGAAGCTTTCTTT.

This clonotype was observed many times. The chain has TRBV7-2 and TRBJ2-3; the D is unclear. V dropped 4 bases and J dropped 7 bases, with 12 bases sitting between them. CDR1 and CDR2 from the germline V gene are SGHTA and FQGNSA. This CDR3 is built from 13 residues. CDR3 nucleotide sequence: TGTGCCAGCAGCTCTTCCGGGCGGAATACGCAGTATTTT. Amino acid sequence: CASSSSGRNTQYF. The entire variable domain, with the rest obtained from reference TRBV7-2 and TRBJ2-3, is as follows: GAGVSQSPSNKVTEKGKDVELRCDPISGHTALYWYRQSLGQGLEFLIYFQGNSAPDKSGLPSDRFSAERTGGSVSTLTIQRTQQEDSAVYLCASSSSGRNTQYFGPGTRLTVL.

The chain recombines TRBV24-1 with TRBJ1-1; D not resolved. The CDR3 is made up of 11 amino acids. Trimming shortened V by 9 bases and J by 4 bases, and 8 bases separated the two germline ends. Germline values: CDR1 KGHDR, CDR2 SFDVKD. In DNA, the CDR3 is TGTGCCACCTCCTCGGGCACTGAAGCTTTCTTT. Translated, it gives CATSSGTEAFF.

This clonotype was picked up a small number of times. V usage is TRBV7-2 and J usage is TRBJ2-5, with unresolved D. Germline V gene lookup returns CDR1 SGHTA and CDR2 FQGNSA. Trimming took off 2 bases at V and 6 bases at J, with 4 bases between the two ends. This CDR3 spans 11 amino acids. The CDR3 DNA reads as TGTGCCAGCAGCTTAAGTAAGACCCAGTACTTC. This codes for CASSLSKTQYF.

This rearrangement joins TRBV28 to TRBJ2-4, with D uncertain. V was pared by 5 bases and J by 1 base, with 18 bases between. The germline V gene has CDR1 MDHEN and CDR2 SYDVKM. The CDR3 runs to 17 residues. CDR3 loop: CASSPWTEPGAKNIQYF. The DNA of the CDR3 is TGTGCCAGCAGTCCTTGGACGGAACCCGGGGCCAAAAACATTCAGTACTTC.

The J gene is TRBJ2-2, the V gene TRBV12-3 or TRBV12-4; 8 bases line up with TRBD2. V dropped 6 bases and J dropped 2; count of bases not matched to a gene: 5. The CDR3 consists of 15 residues. CDR3 sequence: CASRIGGANTGELFF. CDR3 sequence (DNA): TGTGCCAGCAGGATCGGGGGGGCAAACACCGGGGAGCTGTTTTTT.

This clonotype was observed a handful of times. The rearrangement uses TRBV7-2 and TRBJ1-1; D not resolved. Germline CDR1 reads SGHTA; CDR2 reads FQGNSA. Trimming took off 2 bases at V and 0 bases at J, with 13 bases between the two ends. The length of the CDR3 is 16 residues. DNA of the CDR3: TGTGCCAGCAGCTTACTACAGCCACGCATGAACACTGAAGCTTTCTTT. Translated, it gives CASSLLQPRMNTEAFF.

The genes are TRBV4-2 and TRBJ2-2, with 11 bases that match TRBD1. The trim removed 0 bases at V and 7 bases at J, leaving 7 bases unmatched. CDR3 length: 17 amino acids. From germline, CDR1 is LGHNA and CDR2 YNFKEQ. The CDR3 DNA reads as TGTGCCAGCAGCCAAGATGTGGGACAGGGGGAGATCGGGGAGCTGTTTTTT. Protein sequence: CASSQDVGQGEIGELFF.

The genes are TRBV3-1 and TRBJ1-4, with D maybe TRBD1 (5 bases). This CDR3 spans 16 amino acids. Trimming cost V 0 bases and J 4 bases, with 12 bases left between them. Germline lookup yields CDR1 LGHDT and CDR2 YNNKEL (reference sequence). DNA for the CDR3: TGTGCCAGCAGCCAAGATCTCGGGGCGGTTAATGAAAAACTGTTTTTT. Translated: CASSQDLGAVNEKLFF. The full variable domain, with the rest looked up from reference TRBV3-1 and TRBJ1-4, is DTAVSQTPKYLVTQMGNDKSIKCEQNLGHDTMYWYKQDSKKFLKIMFSYNNKELIINETVPNRFSPKSPDKAHLNLHINSLELGDSAVYFCASSQDLGAVNEKLFFGSGTQLSVL.

This clonotype has just a few counts. The chain is built from TRBV12-3 or TRBV12-4 and TRBJ2-7; TRBD1 matches at 7 bases. CDR3 size: 15 residues. Trimming took 4 bases from V and 2 from J; bases not matched to a gene: 8. The DNA of the CDR3 is TGTGCCAGCAGTTCGACAGGGAGAGGAACCTACGAGCAGTACTTC. It specifies CASSSTGRGTYEQYF.

This clonotype appeared a few times. The chain employs TRBV3-1 and TRBJ1-1; D might be TRBD1 (5 bases). Trimming removed 2 bases from V and 0 bases from J, with 7 bases in between. The CDR3 runs to 14 residues. Germline-derived CDR1 and CDR2 are LGHDT and YNNKEL (reference sequence). The DNA of the CDR3 is TGTGCCAGCAGCCAAAACAGGATGAACACTGAAGCTTTCTTT. Its protein is CASSQNRMNTEAFF.

The rearrangement joins TRBV29-1 to TRBJ2-1; 8 bases are shared with TRBD1. This CDR3 region has 13 residues. Unmatched junction bases numbered 3, after V lost 1 base and J lost 7 bases. Germline V gene data show CDR1 as SQVTM and CDR2 as ANQGSEA. CDR3 loop: CSVEGTGTNEQFF. The DNA for the CDR3 is TGCAGCGTTGAAGGGACAGGGACGAATGAGCAGTTCTTC.

Concerning this clonotype: With a much larger clone just one base away, this may be a read error. The rearrangement uses TRBV7-8 and TRBJ2-2; perhaps TRBD1 as D (6 bases). The CDR3 is 17 amino acids. CDR1 SGHVS and CDR2 FQNEAQ come from the germline V gene. The chain's CDR3 is CASSLAKGTQTTRELFF. Written as DNA, the CDR3 is TGTGCCAGCAGCTTAGCCAAAGGGACACAGACCACCAGGGAGCTGTTTTTT. Based on the CDR3 plus reference TRBV7-8 and TRBJ2-2, the full variable domain is GAGVSQSPRYKVAKRGQDVALRCDPISGHVSLFWYQQALGQGPEFLTYFQNEAQLDKSGLPSDRFFAERPEGSVSTLKIQRTQQEDSAVYLCASSLAKGTQTTRELFFGEGSRLTVL.

CDR3 loop: CASSLVIGANTEAFF. CDR3 nucleotide sequence: TGCGCCAGCAGCTTGGTGATAGGAGCGAACACTGAAGCTTTCTTT. The chain carries TRBV5-1 and TRBJ1-1, with no clear D. The CDR3 totals 15 residues. Trimming shortened V by 0 bases and J by 1 base, and 10 bases separated the two germline ends. Germline CDR1 reads SGHRS; CDR2 reads YFSETQ. The variable domain in full, with the rest retrieved from reference TRBV5-1 and TRBJ1-1, is KAGVTQTPRYLIKTRGQQVTLSCSPISGHRSVSWYQQTPGQGLQFLFEYFSETQRNKGNFPGRFSGRQFSNSRSEMNVSTLELGDSALYLCASSLVIGANTEAFFGQGTRLTVV.

The rearrangement links TRBV4-3 to TRBJ1-2, with D unclear. Trimming stripped 2 bases from V and 3 bases from J, with 7 bases between. The CDR3 is made up of 13 amino acids. Germline lookup yields CDR1 LGHNA and CDR2 YSLEER. The CDR3 sequence: CASSQSAYYGYTF. For the CDR3, the DNA is TGCGCCAGCAGCCAAAGTGCGTACTATGGCTACACCTTC.

This clonotype was counted at least ten times. CDR3 coding DNA: TGTGCCACCAGTACGAATGCGGCCAATCAGCCCCAGCATTTT. It yields the protein CATSTNAANQPQHF. The rearrangement links TRBV24-1 to TRBJ1-5; no reliable D call. The CDR3 contains 14 residues. V was trimmed by 6 bases and J by 3 bases, leaving 11 bases between them. Germline V lookup: CDR1 KGHDR, CDR2 SFDVKD.